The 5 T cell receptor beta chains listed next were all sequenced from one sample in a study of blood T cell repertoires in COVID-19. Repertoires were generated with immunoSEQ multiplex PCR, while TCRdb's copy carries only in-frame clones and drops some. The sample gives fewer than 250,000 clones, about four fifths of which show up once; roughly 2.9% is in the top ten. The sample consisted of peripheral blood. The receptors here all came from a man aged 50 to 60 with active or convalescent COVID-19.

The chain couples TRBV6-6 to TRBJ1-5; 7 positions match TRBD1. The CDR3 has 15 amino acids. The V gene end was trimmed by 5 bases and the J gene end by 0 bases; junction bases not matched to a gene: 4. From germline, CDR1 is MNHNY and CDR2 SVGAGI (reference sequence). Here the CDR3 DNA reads TGTGCCAGCAGTCCAGGGGGTTATAGCAATCAGCCCCAGCATTTT. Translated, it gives CASSPGGYSNQPQHF.

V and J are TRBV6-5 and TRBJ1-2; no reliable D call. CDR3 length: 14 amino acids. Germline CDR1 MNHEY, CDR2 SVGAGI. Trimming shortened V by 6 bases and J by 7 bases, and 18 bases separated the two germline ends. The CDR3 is CASSSDGLRGGYTF. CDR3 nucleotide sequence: TGTGCCAGCAGCTCGGACGGATTACGGGGTGGCTACACCTTC.

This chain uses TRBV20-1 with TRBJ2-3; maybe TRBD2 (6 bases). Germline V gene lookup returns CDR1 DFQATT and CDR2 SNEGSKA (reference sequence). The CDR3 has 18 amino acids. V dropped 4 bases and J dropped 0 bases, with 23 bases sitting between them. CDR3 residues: CSAIERRGRRGSTDTQYF. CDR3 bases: TGCAGTGCTATTGAGCGGCGGGGTAGAAGAGGGAGCACAGATACGCAGTATTTT.

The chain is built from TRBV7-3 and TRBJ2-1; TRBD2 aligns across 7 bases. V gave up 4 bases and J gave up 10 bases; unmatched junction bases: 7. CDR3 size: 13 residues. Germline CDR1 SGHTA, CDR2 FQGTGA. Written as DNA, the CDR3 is TGTGCCAGCAGCTCCTCCTGGGGGGGAGAGCAGTTCTTC. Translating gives CASSSSWGGEQFF.

This chain's CDR3 is CASSVGWQDQETQYF. Here the CDR3 DNA reads TGTGCCAGCAGCGTAGGGTGGCAGGACCAAGAGACCCAGTACTTC. The J gene is TRBJ2-5, the V gene TRBV9; D remains unclear. Trimming removed 0 bases at V and 0 bases at J, with 9 bases between. The germline V gene encodes CDR1 SGDLS and CDR2 YYNGEE. CDR3 length equals 15 residues.